These T cell receptor beta chains were read from a single sample in a study of blood T cell repertoires in COVID-19. TCRdb keeps only in-frame clones here, not all; method: immunoSEQ multiplex PCR. The data show about 140,000 clones, approximately 80% seen once. Sequenced material: peripheral blood. These receptors all stem from a man aged 55 to 70 with active or convalescent COVID-19. CDR3s include the opening cysteine and the closing phenylalanine or tryptophan. D genes are given only for firm matches. Rows may omit the clone size; those that give it use once, few, many or a size class.

V gene	clone size	J gene	D gene	CDR3 length	CDR3 protein	CDR3 DNA
TRBV5-6	.	TRBJ2-7	.	15	CASSLSGILSYEQYF	TGTGCCAGCAGCTTGTCAGGGATCCTATCCTACGAGCAGTACTTC
TRBV19	.	TRBJ1-1	.	13	CAARAPMNTEAFF	TGTGCCGCTCGAGCTCCTATGAACACTGAAGCTTTCTTT
TRBV4-3	.	TRBJ2-5	TRBD2	16	CASSQDPGGDRETQYF	TGCGCCAGCAGCCAAGATCCGGGGGGAGACCGGGAGACCCAGTACTTC
TRBV2	.	TRBJ1-5	TRBD1	16	CASQDRDSYSNQPQHF	TGTGCCAGCCAAGACAGGGATTCTTATAGCAATCAGCCCCAGCATTTT
TRBV11-3	few	TRBJ2-5	TRBD2	13	CASTIAGDPSRHF	TGTGCCAGCACCATAGCGGGGGACCCCTCGAGGCACTTC
TRBV6-6	.	TRBJ1-1	.	14	CASSRGWLNTEAFF	TGTGCCAGCAGTAGGGGCTGGTTGAACACTGAAGCTTTCTTT
TRBV7-7	.	TRBJ2-3	TRBD1	14	CASSLGQGPDTQYF	TGTGCTAGCAGCTTAGGACAGGGGCCAGATACGCAGTATTTT
TRBV29-1	once	TRBJ1-1	.	15	CSVEDLPGWDTEAFF	TGCAGCGTTGAAGACCTTCCAGGGTGGGACACTGAAGCTTTCTTT
TRBV4-3	.	TRBJ2-2	TRBD1	15	CASSQLTGGTGELFF	TGCGCCAGCAGCCAATTGACAGGGGGAACCGGGGAGCTGTTTTTT
TRBV25-1	.	TRBJ1-5	.	14	CASSGPGGSQPQHF	TGTGCCAGCAGTGGACCGGGAGGTAGTCAGCCCCAGCATTTT
TRBV2	.	TRBJ2-5	.	13	CASSVSRQETQYF	TGTGCCAGCAGTGTTTCCAGGCAAGAGACCCAGTACTTC
TRBV7-2	.	TRBJ2-1	TRBD2	15	CASSLVGLAGTEQFF	TGTGCCAGCAGCCTCGTCGGGCTAGCGGGGACTGAGCAGTTCTTC
TRBV11-3	.	TRBJ1-2	.	13	CASSLDTGYGYTF	TGTGCCAGCAGCTTAGATACAGGGTATGGCTACACCTTC
TRBV18	.	TRBJ2-5	.	11	CASSPGGTQYF	TGTGCCAGCTCACCCGGAGGGACCCAGTACTTC
TRBV6-5	.	TRBJ2-3	TRBD1	14	CASSYDREKYTQYF	TGTGCCAGCAGTTACGACAGGGAGAAATATACGCAGTATTTT
TRBV9	.	TRBJ1-2	.	14	CASSVNGGLYGYTF	TGTGCCAGCAGCGTAAATGGGGGCTTATATGGCTACACCTTC
TRBV6-5	.	TRBJ1-3	TRBD1	15	CASRPGTGGGNTIYF	TGTGCCAGCAGACCCGGGACAGGGGGTGGAAACACCATATATTTT
TRBV2	.	TRBJ1-5	.	16	CASSGTWGGGNQPQHF	TGTGCCAGCAGTGGTACGTGGGGCGGCGGCAATCAGCCCCAGCATTTT
TRBV13	few	TRBJ1-4	.	15	CASSSGRGEGEKLFF	TGTGCCAGCAGCTCTGGAAGGGGGGAGGGTGAAAAACTGTTTTTT